The clone carrying this T cell receptor (beta chain) was recorded once. Extraction yielded at least 5.5 micrograms of total RNA per sample. A J-beta primer mix and a sample-barcoded 5' primer were used in a second PCR of roughly 7 to 12 cycles. A 12-random-nucleotide template-switch adaptor tagged each cDNA molecule. Sequencing of every sample gave 3 million or more CDR3-containing paired-end reads. TCRdb re-analysed the 5' RACE reads in MiXCR, keeping a single row per CDR3 protein. Among approximately 2,000,000 distinct CDR3 sequences listed, 35% to 50% were seen once. These data originate in a study of blood T cells in healthy people across ages. Study-level background: Every two T cells gave about one barcoded beta molecule via template switching.

The CDR3 covers 13 residues. Germline CDR1 SGHTA, CDR2 FQGNSA. The V end lost 5 bases, the J end lost 4 bases, and 11 bases lay between the germline ends. The chain couples TRBV7-2 to TRBJ1-2; no firm D call. Sequencing input: blood. This sequence was found in a human donor in good health. The CDR3 here is CASSDGHLYGYTF. CDR3 nucleotides: TGTGCCAGCAGCGATGGCCACCTCTATGGCTACACCTTC.